This TCR beta chain was captured in a study of blood T cells in healthy people across ages. Study outcomes and limitations: Naive T cell percentage strongly correlated with TCR beta diversity. TCR beta diversity per million T cells fell roughly linearly with age.

This clonotype was counted between two and nine times. The antigen is not known. The germline V and J ends were trimmed by 0 bases and 0 bases, with 13 bases remaining between them. Per the germline V gene, CDR1 is MGHRA and CDR2 is YSYEKL. The CDR3 extends over 17 amino acids. Through a sample-barcoded 5' primer and a J-beta primer mix, a second PCR was run for about 7 to 12 cycles. TCRdb reanalysed the 5' RACE reads using MiXCR and keeps one entry per CDR3 protein. The profile shows roughly 2 million distinct CDR3 sequences, just under 50% of them singletons. Sample: blood. This TCR was recovered from a woman aged 40-49 years in good health. This chain links TRBV4-1 with TRBJ2-3; D call uncertain. The CDR3 protein is CASSQDGRLGSTDTQYF. In DNA, the CDR3 is TGCGCCAGCAGCCAAGATGGCAGACTGGGTAGCACAGATACGCAGTATTTT.